Listed below are T cell receptor beta chains from one sample, sequenced in a study of T cells in Graves' hyperthyroidism and ophthalmopathy. MiXCR, run by TCRdb on the multiplex PCR reads, gives a single entry per CDR3 protein. The table includes around 690,000 distinct CDR3 sequences, roughly 17% detected once. The sample consisted of blood. The receptor source for this set is a man in his fifties with Graves' hyperthyroidism. Both conserved end residues are part of each CDR3. A D gene is named only where the DNA matches it firmly. The size field is filled for only some rows; it gives once, few, many or a size class.

v_gene	abundance	d_gene	j_gene	CDR3nt	CDR3aa
TRBV18	few	NA	TRBJ2-2	TGTGCCAGCTCACCACCGAGAGGACTGACAGGACCCGGGGAGCTGTTTTTT	CASSPPRGLTGPGELFF
TRBV2	few	NA	TRBJ1-5	TGTGCCAGCTCTAGTCGGGGGGTTCAGCCCCAGCATTTT	CASSSRGVQPQHF
TRBV10-1	many	NA	TRBJ2-3	TGCGCCAGCAGTGAGGAGGGGGTCGGGTTCGGAGATACGCAGTATTTT	CASSEEGVGFGDTQYF
TRBV3-1	few	NA	TRBJ1-1	TGTGCCAGCAGCCAATGGGGGGCTAGGGGTGAAGCTTTCTTT	CASSQWGARGEAFF
TRBV11-2	many	NA	TRBJ1-5	TGTGCCAGCAGCTTCACCTCGACTAGAGTAAGTCAGCCCCAGCATTTT	CASSFTSTRVSQPQHF
TRBV11-2	NA	NA	TRBJ2-6	TGTGCCAGCAGCTTAGCTACAGGGTTGTCTGGGGCCAACGTCCTGACTTTC	CASSLATGLSGANVLTF
TRBV18	NA	NA	TRBJ1-2	TGTGCCAGCTCACCAGGTCAGGACTACTATGGCTACACCTTC	CASSPGQDYYGYTF
TRBV7-3	few	NA	TRBJ2-3	TGTGCCAGCAGCTTTGGGGAGCCGGGCGGAGATACGCAGTATTTT	CASSFGEPGGDTQYF
TRBV5-1	NA	NA	TRBJ2-2	TGCGCCAGCAGCGGCGGGACAGAAGAAAACACCGGGGAGCTGTTTTTT	CASSGGTEENTGELFF
TRBV7-2	NA	NA	TRBJ1-6	TGTGCCAGCAGCAATTATGATCAGGGCCGGAGATGGAATTCACCCCTCCACTTT	CASSNYDQGRRWNSPLHF
TRBV27	NA	NA	TRBJ2-1	TGTGCCAGCAGTTTTAGGGCAGGACATTGCAATGAGCAGTTCTTC	CASSFRAGHCNEQFF
TRBV9	NA	TRBD2	TRBJ2-3	TGTGCCAGCAGCGCTAGCGGGAGGGAAGCAGATACGCAGTATTTT	CASSASGREADTQYF
TRBV28	NA	NA	TRBJ2-7	TGTGCCAGCAGTTTAGCGACAGTTCTCTACGAGCAGTACTTC	CASSLATVLYEQYF
TRBV7-9	NA	NA	TRBJ2-1	TGTGCCAGCAGCTTAGTAGGTCGCGATGAGCAGTTCTTC	CASSLVGRDEQFF
TRBV27	NA	TRBD1	TRBJ2-2	TGTGCCAGCAGTTCCCGACAGGGGTCCGGGGAGCTGTTTTTT	CASSSRQGSGELFF
TRBV20-1	NA	TRBD1	TRBJ2-7	TGCAGTGCTAGAGGACAGGGCGAAGAGCAGTACTTC	CSARGQGEEQYF
TRBV5-1	few	NA	TRBJ1-1	TGCGCCAGCAGCACCACGCCGCAGACAGAGTTGAACACTGAAGCTTTCTTT	CASSTTPQTELNTEAFF
TRBV11-2	NA	NA	TRBJ2-6	TGTGCCAGCAGCTTAGGGGCCAACGTCCTGACTTTC	CASSLGANVLTF
TRBV11-2	many	TRBD2	TRBJ2-3	TGTGCCAGCAGCTCACCATCCAGGCTAGCGGGAGGGCCGGGCACAGATACGCAGTATTTT	CASSSPSRLAGGPGTDTQYF
TRBV6-1	few	NA	TRBJ2-7	TGTGCCAGCAGTGAAGCGACCGAGGGGGGACGCGAGCAGTACTTC	CASSEATEGGREQYF
TRBV27	NA	NA	TRBJ2-3	TGTGCCAGCAGGGCAGGTTTTGATACGCAGTATTTT	CASRAGFDTQYF
TRBV19	NA	NA	TRBJ2-3	TGTGCCAGTAACGGACTCAGCACAGATACGCAGTATTTT	CASNGLSTDTQYF
TRBV5-1	NA	NA	TRBJ2-7	TGCGCCAGCAGCTTCGAGGGGATCTCCTACGAGCAGTACTTC	CASSFEGISYEQYF
TRBV7-8	NA	TRBD1	TRBJ1-3	TGTGCCAGCAGCTTAGTAGGACAGGGAGCTTCAGGTGGAAACACCATATATTTT	CASSLVGQGASGGNTIYF
TRBV28	few	TRBD1	TRBJ1-1	TGTGCCAGCAGTTTATTGATTTTATCGAGACAGGGCTACACTGAAGCTTTCTTT	CASSLLILSRQGYTEAFF
TRBV6-2/TRBV6-3	few	NA	TRBJ2-1	TGTGCCAGCAGTTACTCCGAGCGGCACAGCTCCTACAATGAGCAGTTCTTC	CASSYSERHSSYNEQFF
TRBV9	few	NA	TRBJ2-3	TGTGCCAGCAGCGTAGACGGGGGTAGCACAGATACGCAGTATTTT	CASSVDGGSTDTQYF
TRBV7-8	many	TRBD2	TRBJ2-1	TGTGCCAGCAGCACCGCCCGACTAGCGGGGAGCAATGAGCAGTTCTTC	CASSTARLAGSNEQFF
TRBV3-1	many	NA	TRBJ1-5	TGTGCCAGCAGCCAAGACGTGATGAATCAGCCCCAGCATTTT	CASSQDVMNQPQHF
TRBV2	many	NA	TRBJ1-4	TGCGCCAGCAGTGTGGTCGGTGGGGAAAAACTGTTTTTT	CASSVVGGEKLFF
TRBV28	many	TRBD2	TRBJ2-1	TGTGCCAGCAGTTTAAGGGTAGCGGGAGATTTTGAGCAGTTCTTC	CASSLRVAGDFEQFF
TRBV11-2	few	NA	TRBJ2-1	TGTGCCAGCAGCTCCTCTCCAGGGGAGGAGGAGCAGTTCTTC	CASSSSPGEEEQFF
TRBV5-1	many	NA	TRBJ2-7	TGCGCCAGCAGCTTGGAGGACGAGCAGTACTTC	CASSLEDEQYF